This TCR beta chain derives from a study of shared clonotypes between healthy human individuals. The CDR3 consists of 14 residues. Germline V gives CDR1 SGHRS, CDR2 YFSETQ. Trimming took 0 bases from V and 2 from J, leaving 9 bases between them. The naive CD8 population came from CD45RO-negative cells selected for CCR7, without terminally differentiated effector memory CD45RA+ cells. Recent acute infections and vaccinations were absent in the healthy HIV-negative adult donors. Original methodology: Filtering of immunoSEQ junctional sequences could not match full-length read filtering. The data were produced by immunoSEQ multiplex PCR, yet TCRdb's version contains in-frame clones alone and is incomplete. V, J and clone size reflect that table, while D and trimming were determined from the DNA. The sample carries about 2.1 million clones, about 92% recorded once.

This chain uses TRBV5-1 with TRBJ2-7; the D is unclear. Input material: naive CD8+ T cells from PBMCs. This clonotype originated in a man in his late teens or twenties in good health. Some clones in this sample may be carry-over from other donors' samples. Here the CDR3 DNA reads TGCGCCAGCAGCTTGGGTTCCAGTACCTACGAGCAGTACTTC. This codes for CASSLGSSTYEQYF.